This TCR beta chain stems from a study of blood T cells in healthy people across ages. With regard to this clonotype: A read error may be the cause here, since a much bigger clone is one base away.

A J-beta primer mix and a sample-barcoded 5' primer were used in a second PCR of about 6 to 12 cycles. Each CDR3 protein is one row after TCRdb ran MiXCR on the 5' RACE reads. The sample contains around 1,500,000 distinct CDR3 sequences, 28% of which appear only once. The CDR3 spans 11 residues. Germline V lookup: CDR1 SQVTM, CDR2 ANQGSEA. Sequencing was performed on blood. The TCR was taken from a woman aged 25 to 45 in good health. The chain carries TRBV29-1 and TRBJ2-1; D may be TRBD2 (5 bases). The CDR3, as DNA: TGCAGCGTATATGACTACAATGAGCAGTGCTTC. Translated: CSVYDYNEQCF.